This T cell receptor (beta chain) was sequenced in a study of breast tumors, draining lymph nodes, adjacent tissues. Study results and limitations: That most tumor T cells come from lymph nodes remained unproven. Tumor repertoires ranked between lymph nodes and nontumor tissue in diversity, with V and J gene preferences. Most tumor T cells seemingly derive from lymph node, then expand in tumor. Tumor and nontumor repertoires were significantly more similar in luminal-like than in basal-like breast cancer.

This clonotype was seen more than once but under ten times. Its antigen is as yet unknown. In TCRdb, the multiplex PCR reads were re-called with MiXCR into one record per CDR3 protein. Among over 200,000 distinct CDR3 sequences, 30% to 35% were seen once, and the ten largest hold 3% to 4.5%. Breast cancer patients provided tissue from their axillary draining lymph nodes. Per the germline V gene, CDR1 is LGHDT and CDR2 is YNNKEL (reference sequence). The CDR3 length is 16 residues. The ends were cut back, 4 bases at V and 6 bases at J, with 18 bases in the middle. This TCR was recovered from a female donor with breast cancer. Some clones in this sample may be carry-over from other donors' samples. The source material was axillary lymph node tissue. This chain joins TRBV3-1 and TRBJ2-2; TRBD2 might be the D (7 bases). The CDR3 sequence: CASSPRGAVVAGELFF. For the CDR3, the DNA is TGTGCCAGCAGCCCACGGGGGGCTGTGGTAGCCGGGGAGCTGTTTTTT.